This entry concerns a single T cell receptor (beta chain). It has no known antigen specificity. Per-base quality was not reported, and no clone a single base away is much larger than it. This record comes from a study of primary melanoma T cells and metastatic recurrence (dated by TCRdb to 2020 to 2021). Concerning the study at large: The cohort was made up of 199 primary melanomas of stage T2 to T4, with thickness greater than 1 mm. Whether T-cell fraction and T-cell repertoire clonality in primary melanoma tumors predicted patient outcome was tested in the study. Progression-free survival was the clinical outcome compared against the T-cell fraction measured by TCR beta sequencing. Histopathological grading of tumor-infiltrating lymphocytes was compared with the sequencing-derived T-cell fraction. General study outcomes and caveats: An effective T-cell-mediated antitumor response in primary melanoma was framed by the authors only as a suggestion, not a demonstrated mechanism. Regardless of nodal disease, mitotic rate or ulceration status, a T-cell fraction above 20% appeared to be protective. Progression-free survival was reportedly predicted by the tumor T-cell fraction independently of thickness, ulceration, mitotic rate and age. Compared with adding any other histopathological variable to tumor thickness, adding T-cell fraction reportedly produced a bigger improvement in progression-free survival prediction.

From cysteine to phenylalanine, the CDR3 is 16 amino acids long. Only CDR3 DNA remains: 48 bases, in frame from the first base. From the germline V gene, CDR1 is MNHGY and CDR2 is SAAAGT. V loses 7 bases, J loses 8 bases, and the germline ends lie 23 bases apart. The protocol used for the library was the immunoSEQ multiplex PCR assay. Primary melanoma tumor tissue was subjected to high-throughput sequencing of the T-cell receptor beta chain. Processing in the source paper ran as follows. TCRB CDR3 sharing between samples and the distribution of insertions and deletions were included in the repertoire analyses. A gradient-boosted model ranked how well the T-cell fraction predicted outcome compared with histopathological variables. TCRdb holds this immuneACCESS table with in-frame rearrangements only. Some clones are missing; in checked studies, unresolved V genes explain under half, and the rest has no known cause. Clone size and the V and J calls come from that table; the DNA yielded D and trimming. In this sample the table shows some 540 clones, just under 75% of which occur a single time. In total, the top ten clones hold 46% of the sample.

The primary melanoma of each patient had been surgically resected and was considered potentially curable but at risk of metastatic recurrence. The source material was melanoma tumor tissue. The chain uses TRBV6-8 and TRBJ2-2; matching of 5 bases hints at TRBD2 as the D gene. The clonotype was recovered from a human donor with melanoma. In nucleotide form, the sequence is TGTGCCAGCACATCCCTCTCCGGGTGGGAGTCAGGGGAGCTGTTTTTT. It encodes CASTSLSGWESGELFF.